A selection of T cell receptor beta chains follows, all from one sample in a study of chemoradiotherapy in HPV16-positive cancers. The assay was immunoSEQ multiplex PCR, and TCRdb's table has in-frame clones only and misses some. Counted here are some 4,500 clones, over 70% occurring once; the ten biggest clones make up about 5%. Sequenced here: tumor tissue, sampled from a patient who underwent chemoradiotherapy. All receptors come from a human donor with HPV-associated anogenital cancer. Both conserved end residues are part of each CDR3. The D gene is left open where the match is weak. Part of the rows lack a size; the others show once, few, many or a class for expanded clones.

>TRBD1|TRBV6-6|-|TRBJ1-3
CASSTWDRGTGNTIYF
TGTGCCAGCAGTACGTGGGACAGGGGTACTGGAAACACCATATATTTT
>TRBD1|TRBV7-9|once|TRBJ1-2
CASSLDPPTGAGGYTF
TGTGCCAGCAGCTTAGATCCCCCTACAGGGGCGGGTGGCTACACCTTC
>-|TRBV11-3|-|TRBJ2-2
CASSFGFTGELFF
TGTGCCAGCAGCTTTGGTTTCACCGGGGAGCTGTTTTTT
>-|TRBV18|-|TRBJ2-3
CASSPSTDTQYF
TGTGCCAGCTCACCATCTACAGATACGCAGTATTTT
>TRBD1|TRBV6-5|-|TRBJ1-2
CASTPGQGVGGYTF
TGTGCCAGCACCCCGGGGCAGGGGGTGGGTGGCTACACCTTC
>-|TRBV10-3|few|TRBJ1-3
CAISPDSGNTIYF
TGTGCCATCAGCCCGGACTCTGGAAACACCATATATTTT
>-|TRBV18|-|TRBJ2-7
CASSPPSQVNSYEQYF
TGTGCCAGCTCACCACCGAGCCAGGTAAATTCCTACGAGCAGTACTTC
>-|TRBV11-2|once|TRBJ1-2
CASSLSDTPLWGYTF
TGTGCCAGCAGCTTGTCCGATACGCCCTTGTGGGGCTACACCTTC
>TRBD1|TRBV11-2|-|TRBJ1-1
CASSLGQGGTEAFF
TGTGCCAGCAGCTTGGGACAGGGGGGCACTGAAGCTTTCTTT
>TRBD1|TRBV2|-|TRBJ1-5
CASSDRGRRQPQHF
TGTGCCAGCAGTGACAGGGGGCGGAGGCAGCCCCAGCATTTT
>TRBD1|TRBV7-2|once|TRBJ2-3
CASSPDRGQGQYF
TGTGCCAGCAGCCCGGACAGGGGGCAGGGGCAGTATTTT
>TRBD1|TRBV7-2|few|TRBJ1-4
CASSSTGSGEKLFF
TGTGCCAGCAGCTCGACAGGGTCTGGGGAAAAACTGTTTTTT
>-|TRBV7-2|-|TRBJ2-5
CASRWAGTDVETQYF
TGTGCCAGCAGATGGGCCGGGACGGATGTAGAGACCCAGTACTTC
>-|TRBV7-2|-|TRBJ2-7
CASSSGPYEQYF
TGTGCCAGCAGCTCCGGCCCCTACGAGCAGTACTTC
>-|TRBV28|-|TRBJ2-7
CASTSRDEQYF
TGTGCCAGCACAAGCAGGGACGAGCAGTACTTC
>TRBD2|TRBV4-1|-|TRBJ2-3
CASSQGLAGEDTQYF
TGCGCCAGCAGCCAAGGGCTAGCGGGAGAAGATACGCAGTATTTT
>TRBD1|TRBV30|few|TRBJ1-1
CAWSPGQGGTEAFF
TGTGCCTGGAGCCCCGGACAGGGGGGGACTGAAGCTTTCTTT
>-|TRBV7-2|-|TRBJ2-7
CASSWTGPTYEQYF
TGTGCCAGCAGCTGGACGGGACCCACCTACGAGCAGTACTTC
>-|TRBV28|few|TRBJ2-7
CASSSGGDEQYF
TGTGCCAGCAGTTCGGGTGGCGACGAGCAGTACTTC
>-|TRBV5-4|-|TRBJ1-1
CASSLRSTLNTEAFF
TGTGCCAGCAGCTTGCGGTCCACGTTGAACACTGAAGCTTTCTTT
>-|TRBV28|-|TRBJ1-4
CASKRGNEKLFF
TGTGCCAGCAAAAGAGGTAATGAAAAACTGTTTTTT
>-|TRBV4-1|-|TRBJ2-6
CASSQDTDSGANVLTF
TGCGCCAGCAGCCAAGATACCGACTCTGGGGCCAACGTCCTGACTTTC
>-|TRBV7-2|once|TRBJ1-4
CASSLIPRNEKLFF
TGTGCCAGCAGCCTGATACCTAGGAATGAAAAACTGTTTTTT
>-|TRBV5-1|-|TRBJ2-1
CASSLGGLYNEQFF
TGCGCCAGCAGCTTAGGGGGACTATACAATGAGCAGTTCTTC
>-|TRBV5-5|-|TRBJ2-2
CASSFGPTTGELFF
TGTGCCAGCAGCTTCGGACCTACTACCGGGGAGCTGTTTTTT
>-|TRBV19|-|TRBJ2-4
CASTDQPQPKNIQYF
TGTGCCAGTACGGACCAGCCCCAACCCAAAAACATTCAGTACTTC
>-|TRBV29-1|-|TRBJ2-1
CSVWAGRYNEQFF
TGCAGCGTTTGGGCGGGACGATACAATGAGCAGTTCTTC
>-|TRBV7-4|once|TRBJ2-2
CASSLEPGFRRTGELFF
TGTGCCAGCAGCCTAGAACCGGGCTTCCGGAGGACCGGGGAGCTGTTTTTT
>TRBD2|TRBV28|-|TRBJ2-6
CASSWEGSSGANVLTF
TGTGCCAGCAGTTGGGAGGGGAGCTCTGGGGCCAACGTCCTGACTTTC
>TRBD2|TRBV29-1|few|TRBJ2-7
CSVGVAGAVFYEQYF
TGCAGCGTGGGGGTAGCGGGAGCTGTTTTCTACGAGCAGTACTTC
>TRBD2|TRBV7-3|-|TRBJ2-1
CASSRGGTSLRDEQFF
TGTGCCAGCTCCCGAGGGGGGACTAGCTTAAGGGATGAGCAGTTCTTC
>-|TRBV7-9|few|TRBJ1-6
CASSLAGYRFSPLHF
TGTGCCAGCAGCTTAGCGGGCTACAGGTTTTCACCCCTCCACTTT
>-|TRBV30|few|TRBJ1-6
CAWRSGPSYNSPLHF
TGTGCCTGGAGGTCTGGTCCCTCCTATAATTCACCCCTCCACTTT
>TRBD1|TRBV27|-|TRBJ1-5
CASRQMGQGGQPQHF
TGTGCCAGCAGGCAGATGGGACAGGGTGGTCAGCCCCAGCATTTT
>TRBD1|TRBV25-1|-|TRBJ1-4
CASSEPRDRGTNEKLFF
TGTGCCAGCAGTGAACCCCGGGACAGGGGTACTAATGAAAAACTGTTTTTT
>-|TRBV23-1|-|TRBJ2-7
CATQDKSSYEQYF
TGCGCCACGCAAGACAAGAGCTCCTACGAGCAGTACTTC
>-|TRBV30|-|TRBJ2-4
CAWSRQGNIQYF
TGTGCCTGGAGTCGGCAGGGAAACATTCAGTACTTC
>-|TRBV19|once|TRBJ2-3
CASSIPLLLSTQYF
TGTGCCAGTAGTATCCCCCTGCTATTAAGTACGCAGTATTTT
>-|TRBV12-5|-|TRBJ2-2
CASGDSNTGELFF
TGTGCTAGTGGTGATTCGAACACCGGGGAGCTGTTTTTT
>-|TRBV6-1|-|TRBJ1-1
CASSEGKGINAEAFF
TGTGCCAGCAGTGAAGGGAAGGGGATTAATGCTGAAGCTTTCTTT
>-|TRBV5-1|-|TRBJ1-2
CASSLPRYGYTF
TGCGCCAGCAGCTTGCCGCGATATGGCTACACCTTC
>TRBD2|TRBV10-1|-|TRBJ2-1
CASSDSGGYNEQFF
TGCGCCAGCAGTGATAGCGGGGGATACAATGAGCAGTTCTTC
>-|TRBV7-9|-|TRBJ2-5
CASSLNGGAAETQYF
TGTGCCAGCAGCTTAAACGGCGGGGCCGCGGAGACCCAGTACTTC
>-|TRBV4-1|-|TRBJ1-1
CASSQREGEWAEAFF
TGCGCCAGCAGCCAACGCGAGGGTGAGTGGGCAGAAGCTTTCTTT
>TRBD1|TRBV5-1|-|TRBJ1-1
CASSAGDRLTSEAFF
TGCGCCAGCAGCGCCGGGGACAGATTAACGTCTGAAGCTTTCTTT
>-|TRBV6-1|-|TRBJ2-3
CAGGQFSTDTQYF
TGTGCCGGCGGACAGTTTAGCACAGATACGCAGTATTTT
>-|TRBV4-1|-|TRBJ2-7
CASSQELGYEQYF
TGCGCCAGCAGCCAAGAACTGGGCTACGAGCAGTACTTC
>TRBD1|TRBV7-9|-|TRBJ1-4
CASSPDAGTGEKLFF
TGTGCCAGCAGCCCGGATGCCGGGACAGGGGAAAAACTGTTTTTT
>-|TRBV6-6|-|TRBJ1-1
CASSYLLGQNTEAFF
TGTGCCAGCAGTTACCTCCTCGGACAGAACACTGAAGCTTTCTTT
>TRBD2|TRBV5-1|-|TRBJ2-1
CASSPGTIAGSGEEQFF
TGCGCCAGCAGCCCAGGCACAATAGCGGGGTCCGGGGAGGAGCAGTTCTTC
>-|TRBV4-1|once|TRBJ2-1
CASSQETGRSYNEQFF
TGCGCCAGCAGCCAAGAAACGGGCCGCTCCTACAATGAGCAGTTCTTC
>TRBD1|TRBV5-5|-|TRBJ2-7
CASSKPGQGARSEQYF
TGTGCCAGCAGCAAACCGGGACAGGGGGCTAGGTCCGAGCAGTACTTC
>-|TRBV5-6|-|TRBJ2-1
CASSRTRYNEQFF
TGTGCCAGCAGCAGGACACGGTACAATGAGCAGTTCTTC
>TRBD1|TRBV30|-|TRBJ1-5
CAWSTGNGNQPQHF
TGTGCCTGGTCGACAGGGAATGGCAATCAGCCCCAGCATTTT
>-|TRBV5-5|-|TRBJ2-7
CASSFSYEQYF
TGTGCCAGCAGCTTCTCCTACGAGCAGTACTTC
>TRBD1|TRBV29-1|-|TRBJ2-7
CSVGDSSYEQYF
TGCAGCGTTGGGGACAGCTCCTACGAGCAGTACTTC